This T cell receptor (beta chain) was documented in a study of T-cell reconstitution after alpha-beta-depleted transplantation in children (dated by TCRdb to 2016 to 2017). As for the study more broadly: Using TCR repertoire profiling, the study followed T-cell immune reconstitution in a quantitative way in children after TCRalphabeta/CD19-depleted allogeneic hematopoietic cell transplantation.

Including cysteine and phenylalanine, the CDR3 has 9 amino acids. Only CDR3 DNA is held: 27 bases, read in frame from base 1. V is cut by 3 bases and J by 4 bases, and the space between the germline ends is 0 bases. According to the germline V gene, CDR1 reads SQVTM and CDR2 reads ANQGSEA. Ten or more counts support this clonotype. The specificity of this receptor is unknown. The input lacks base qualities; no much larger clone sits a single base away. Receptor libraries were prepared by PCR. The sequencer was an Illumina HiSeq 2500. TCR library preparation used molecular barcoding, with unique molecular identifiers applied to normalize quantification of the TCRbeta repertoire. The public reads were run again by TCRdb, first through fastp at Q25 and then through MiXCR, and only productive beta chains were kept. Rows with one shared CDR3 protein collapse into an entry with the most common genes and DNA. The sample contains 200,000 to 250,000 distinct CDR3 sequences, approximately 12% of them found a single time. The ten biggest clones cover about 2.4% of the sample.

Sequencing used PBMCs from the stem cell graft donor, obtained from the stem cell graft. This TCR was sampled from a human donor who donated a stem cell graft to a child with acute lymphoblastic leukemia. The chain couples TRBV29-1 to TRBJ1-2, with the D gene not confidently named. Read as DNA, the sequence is TGCAGCGTTGACTATGGCTACACCTTC. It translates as CSVDYGYTF. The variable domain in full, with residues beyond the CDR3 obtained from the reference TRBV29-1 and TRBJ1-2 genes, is SAVISQKPSRDICQRGTSLTIQCQVDSQVTMMFWYRQQPGQSLTLIATANQGSEATYESGFVIDKFPISRPNLTFSTLTVSNMSPEDSSIYLCSVDYGYTFGSGTRLTVV.